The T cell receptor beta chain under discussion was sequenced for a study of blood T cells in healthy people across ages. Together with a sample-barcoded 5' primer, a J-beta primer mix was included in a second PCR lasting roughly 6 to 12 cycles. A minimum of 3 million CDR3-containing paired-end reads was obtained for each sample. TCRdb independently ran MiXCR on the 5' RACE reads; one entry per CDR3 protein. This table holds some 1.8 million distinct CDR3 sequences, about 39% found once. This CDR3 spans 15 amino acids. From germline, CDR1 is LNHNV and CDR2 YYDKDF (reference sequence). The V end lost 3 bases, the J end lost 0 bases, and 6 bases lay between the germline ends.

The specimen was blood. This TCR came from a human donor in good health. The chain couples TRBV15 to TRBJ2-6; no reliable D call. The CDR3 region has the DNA TGTGCCACCAGCAGTCGAAACTCTGGGGCCAACGTCCTGACTTTC. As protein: CATSSRNSGANVLTF. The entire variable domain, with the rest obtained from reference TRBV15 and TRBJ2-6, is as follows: DAMVIQNPRYQVTQFGKPVTLSCSQTLNHNVMYWYQQKSSQAPKLLFHYYDKDFNNEADTPDNFQSRRPNTSFCFLDIRSPGLGDTAMYLCATSSRNSGANVLTFGAGSRLTVL.